What follows describes a single T cell receptor beta chain. Its target is not known. Reverse transcription of roughly 0.5 to 1 ug RNA used random hexamers. The CDR3 of TCR beta was amplified by immunoSEQ multiplex PCR across 54 Vbeta and 13 Jbeta. TCRdb fed the immunoSEQ multiplex PCR reads into MiXCR, producing one record per CDR3 protein. The sample yields approximately 220,000 distinct CDR3 sequences, approximately 95% seen once. These data belong to a study of CD8 T cells in Susac syndrome. The T cells that were sequenced for TCR beta were CD8+ and CD4+ cells from blood. The study used treatment-naive patients who had stable or active relapsing-remitting disease as multiple sclerosis controls. Study conclusions and caveats: That the number of individuals in its TCR sequencing and HLA analysis was relatively small was acknowledged by the study.

The V end was cut by 0 bases, the J end by 4 bases, with 9 bases between. This CDR3 spans 14 amino acids. Germline V gives CDR1 LGHDT, CDR2 YNNKEL (reference sequence). The J gene is TRBJ1-2, the V gene TRBV3-1; D ambiguous. The sequenced material came from CD4+ T cells from PBMCs. The clonotype comes from a human donor with multiple sclerosis. CDR3 DNA: TGTGCCAGCAGCCAAGAGGATCGAGTCTATGGCTACACCTTC. Residues: CASSQEDRVYGYTF.